What follows are 7 T cell receptor beta chains derived from one specimen sequenced in a study of identical twins. TCRdb independently ran MiXCR on the 5' RACE reads; one entry per CDR3 protein. The sample includes roughly 1,500,000 distinct CDR3 sequences, more than 30% seen only once; the top ten take under 0.35%. The sample comprised cord blood. The receptors stem from a newborn girl in good health.

This clonotype was detected only once. A much larger clone differs from this one at a single base, so this may be a read error. The V gene is TRBV3-1, the J gene TRBJ2-5; D uncertain. The germline CDR1 and CDR2 sequences are LGHDT and YNNKEL (reference sequence). V lost 2 bases and J lost 6, with 4 bases in between. This CDR3 spans 11 amino acids. The CDR3 DNA reads as TGTGCCAGCAGCCAATCGAAGACCCAGTACTTC. This gives the protein CASSQSKTQYF.

This clonotype was counted ten times or more. J is TRBJ1-2 and V is TRBV29-1; D not resolved. V gave up 4 bases and J gave up 5 bases, with 11 bases separating them. Per the germline V gene, CDR1 is SQVTM and CDR2 is ANQGSEA. This CDR3 is 12 amino acids long. DNA of the CDR3: TGCAGCGTTGTAGCGGCAAAGTATGGCTACACCTTC. Amino acids: CSVVAAKYGYTF. The whole variable domain, remainder taken from reference TRBV29-1 and TRBJ1-2, is SAVISQKPSRDICQRGTSLTIQCQVDSQVTMMFWYRQQPGQSLTLIATANQGSEATYESGFVIDKFPISRPNLTFSTLTVSNMSPEDSSIYLCSVVAAKYGYTFGSGTRLTVV.

This chain uses TRBV6-1 with TRBJ1-5; tentatively, D is TRBD1 (6 bases). The CDR3 spans 16 residues. With 2 bases removed from V and 5 bases from J, the gap between germline ends came to 16 bases. From germline, CDR1 is MNHNS and CDR2 SASEGT. The chain's CDR3 is CASSEYRGSRHQPQHF. In DNA, the CDR3 is TGTGCCAGCAGTGAATATAGGGGGTCGAGGCATCAGCCCCAGCATTTT.

The genes are TRBV7-9 and TRBJ2-1; D is unclear. V lost 5 bases, J lost 1 base, and 15 bases lay in between. The germline V gene has CDR1 SEHNR and CDR2 FQNEAQ (reference sequence). This CDR3 comprises 16 residues. The CDR3 loop reads CASSPVTSTSYNEQFF. The CDR3 DNA is TGTGCCAGCAGCCCGGTAACGAGTACTTCCTACAATGAGCAGTTCTTC.

The J gene is TRBJ2-7, the V gene TRBV29-1; the D gene could be TRBD1 or TRBD2 (6 bases each). The CDR3 is 18 amino acids. Germline CDR1 reads SQVTM; CDR2 reads ANQGSEA. V lost 3 bases, J lost 1 base, and 25 bases lay in between. CDR3 region: CSVEGGYGDAHVSYEQYF. In DNA, the CDR3 is TGCAGCGTTGAGGGGGGCTACGGGGACGCTCACGTTTCCTACGAGCAGTACTTC.

This clonotype was observed a handful of times. This sequence joins TRBV4-1 and TRBJ2-6; D ambiguous. The germline V gene has CDR1 MGHRA and CDR2 YSYEKL. The V and J ends lost 1 base and 0 bases respectively, with 10 bases between them. This CDR3 is 17 amino acids long. CDR3 sequence reads: CASSQVGRSSGANVLTF. Written as DNA, the CDR3 is TGCGCCAGCAGCCAAGTGGGTCGAAGCTCTGGGGCCAACGTCCTGACTTTC.

The chain has TRBV25-1 and TRBJ2-7, with unresolved D. V lost 9 bases to trimming and J lost 2 bases, with 8 bases between them. The CDR3 extends over 11 amino acids. In germline, CDR1 is MGHDK, CDR2 SYGVNS. Here the CDR3 reads CARWSPYEQYF. In DNA form, the CDR3 reads TGTGCCAGATGGTCTCCCTACGAGCAGTACTTC.